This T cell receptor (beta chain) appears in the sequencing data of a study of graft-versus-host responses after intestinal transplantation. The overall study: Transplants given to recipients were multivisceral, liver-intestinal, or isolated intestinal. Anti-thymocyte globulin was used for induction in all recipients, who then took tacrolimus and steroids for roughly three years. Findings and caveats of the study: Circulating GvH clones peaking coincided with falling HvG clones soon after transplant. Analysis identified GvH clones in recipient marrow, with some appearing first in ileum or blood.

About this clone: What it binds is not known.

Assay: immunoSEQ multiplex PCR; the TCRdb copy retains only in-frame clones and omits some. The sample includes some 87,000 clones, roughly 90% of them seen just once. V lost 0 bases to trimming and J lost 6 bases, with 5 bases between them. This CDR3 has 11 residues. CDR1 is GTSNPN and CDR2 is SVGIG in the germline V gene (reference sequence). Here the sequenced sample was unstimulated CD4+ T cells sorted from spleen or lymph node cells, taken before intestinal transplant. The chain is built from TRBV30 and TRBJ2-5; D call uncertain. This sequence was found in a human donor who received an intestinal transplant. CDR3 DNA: TGTGCCTGGAGTGTCGTCAAGACCCAGTACTTC. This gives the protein CAWSVVKTQYF.